This TCR beta chain came from a study of blood T cells in healthy people across ages. Study at large: Capturing about one barcoded beta molecule per two T cells was achieved by template switching. Study-level results: Measured against age, TCR beta diversity per million T cells decreased in a roughly linear manner.

This clonotype was recorded a few times. Its antigen is not known. Donors were systemically healthy Caucasian individuals from Russia aged roughly 6 to 95 years. This CDR3 is built from 13 residues. The V gene's germline CDR1 is SGHTA and CDR2 FQGNSA. V gave up 5 bases and J gave up 5 bases, with 12 bases separating them. A second about 6 to 11 cycle PCR used barcoded and J-beta primers. MiXCR, run by TCRdb on the 5' RACE reads, gives a single entry per CDR3 protein. The sample has over 1,200,000 distinct CDR3 sequences, 59% seen once. Sequenced: blood. The receptor was isolated from a man younger than 35 in good health. This chain links TRBV7-2 with TRBJ2-5; the D is unclear. The CDR3 region is CASSVGLVETQYF. DNA of the CDR3: TGTGCCAGCAGCGTCGGGTTGGTGGAGACCCAGTACTTC.